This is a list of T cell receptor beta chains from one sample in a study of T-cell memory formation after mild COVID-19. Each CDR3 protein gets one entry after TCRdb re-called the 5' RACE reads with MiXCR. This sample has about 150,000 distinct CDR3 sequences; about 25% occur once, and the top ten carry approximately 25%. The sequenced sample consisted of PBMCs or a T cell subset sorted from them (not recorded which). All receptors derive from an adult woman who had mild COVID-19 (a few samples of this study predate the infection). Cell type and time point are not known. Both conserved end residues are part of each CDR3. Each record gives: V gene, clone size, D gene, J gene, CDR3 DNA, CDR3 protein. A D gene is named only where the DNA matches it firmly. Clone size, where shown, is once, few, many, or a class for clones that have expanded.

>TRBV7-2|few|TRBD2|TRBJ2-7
TGTGCCAGCAGCTTAGTGGCTAGCGGGGTGATAGGGGGATACGAGCAGTACTTC
CASSLVASGVIGGYEQYF
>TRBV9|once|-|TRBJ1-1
TGTGCCAGCAGCGGCGGAGGCATGGCGAACACTGAAGCTTTCTTT
CASSGGGMANTEAFF
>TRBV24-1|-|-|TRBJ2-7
TGTGCCACCAGTGATTTGCATCTGGGGAATGAGCAGTACTTC
CATSDLHLGNEQYF
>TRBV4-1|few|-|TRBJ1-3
TGCGCCAGCAGCCAAGATGGTCCGGCGGACACCATATATTTT
CASSQDGPADTIYF
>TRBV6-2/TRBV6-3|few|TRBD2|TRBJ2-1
TGTGCCAGCAGTTCGACTAGCGGGAGGAATAAAGATGAGCAGTTCTTC
CASSSTSGRNKDEQFF
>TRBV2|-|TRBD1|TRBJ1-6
TGTGCCAGCAGCGAAGGGGCAGGGGGCCCGGATGGGAGGAATTCACCCCTCCACTTT
CASSEGAGGPDGRNSPLHF
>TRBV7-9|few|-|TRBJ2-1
TGTGCCAGCAGCTCCTCGGAGGGACGGAATTACAATGAGCAGTTCTTC
CASSSSEGRNYNEQFF
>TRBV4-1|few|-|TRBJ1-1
TGCGCCAGCAGCCAAGCAGGGATGGGCACTGAAGCTTTCTTT
CASSQAGMGTEAFF
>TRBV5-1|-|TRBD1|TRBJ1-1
TGCGCCAGCAGCTTGAGGGACAGCGTCTTTGAAGCTTTCTTT
CASSLRDSVFEAFF
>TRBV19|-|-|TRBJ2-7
TGTGCCAGTAGTATAGCAGTCCTCAACGAGCAGTACTTC
CASSIAVLNEQYF
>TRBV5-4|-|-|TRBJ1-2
TGTGCAAGCAGCATGGACAGCTCTTACTATGGCTACACCTTC
CASSMDSSYYGYTF
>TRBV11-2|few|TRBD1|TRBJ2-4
TGTGCCAGCAGCTGGACAGGGGATCGTCTAGCCAAAAACATTCAGTACTTC
CASSWTGDRLAKNIQYF
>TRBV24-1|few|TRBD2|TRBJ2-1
TGTGCCACTGGGCCTCTGGCTAGCGGGCACAATGAGCAGTTCTTC
CATGPLASGHNEQFF
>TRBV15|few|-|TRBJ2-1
TGTGCCACCAGCCCCGACCGCTACAATGAGCAGTTCTTC
CATSPDRYNEQFF
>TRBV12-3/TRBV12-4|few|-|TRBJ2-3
TGTGCCAGCAGTTTTGTTATTGGGAGTAGCACAGATACGCAGTATTTT
CASSFVIGSSTDTQYF
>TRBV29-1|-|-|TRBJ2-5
TGCAGCGTTGGGTCGGAGAACCAAGAGACCCAGTACTTC
CSVGSENQETQYF
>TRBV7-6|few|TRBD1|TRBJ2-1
TGTGCCAGTGGGACAGGGGACTACAATGAGCAGTTCTTC
CASGTGDYNEQFF
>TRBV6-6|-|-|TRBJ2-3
TGTGCCAGCAGCCAAGGACAGTTTCCGCGCACAGATACGCAGTATTTT
CASSQGQFPRTDTQYF
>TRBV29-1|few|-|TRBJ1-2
TGCAGCGTGTCGGCCCCCTATGGCTACACCTTC
CSVSAPYGYTF
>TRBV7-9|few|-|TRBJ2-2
TGTGCCAGCAGCCTTTACCAGGGGACTAACACCGGGGAGCTGTTTTTT
CASSLYQGTNTGELFF
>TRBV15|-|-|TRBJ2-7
TGTGCCACCAGCCCTCAGCGGGCCTTCTACGAGCAGTACTTC
CATSPQRAFYEQYF
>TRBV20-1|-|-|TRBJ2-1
TGCAGTGTTGGGAACCCCGTGGAGCAGTTCTTC
CSVGNPVEQFF
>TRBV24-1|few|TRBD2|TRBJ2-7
TGTGCCACCAGTGACCCAGGGGGACTAGCGGGAAGCGACGAGCAGTACTTC
CATSDPGGLAGSDEQYF
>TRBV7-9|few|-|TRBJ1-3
TGTGCCAGCAGCTTAATGTCCCAGGGACCGGGGAACACCATATATTTT
CASSLMSQGPGNTIYF
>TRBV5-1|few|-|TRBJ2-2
TGCGCCAGCAGCTTGACCTACACCGGGGAGCTGTTTTTT
CASSLTYTGELFF
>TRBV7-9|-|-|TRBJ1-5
TGTGCCAGCAGCTTAGATGTAGCAGGCTATCAGCCCCAGCATTTT
CASSLDVAGYQPQHF
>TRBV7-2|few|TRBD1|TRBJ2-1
TGTGCCAGCAGCCCCTGGACAGGACTCAATGAGCAGTTCTTC
CASSPWTGLNEQFF
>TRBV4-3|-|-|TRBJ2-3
TGCGCCAGCAGCCAAGATAACTTCCGGGGCCTCACAGATACGCAGTATTTT
CASSQDNFRGLTDTQYF
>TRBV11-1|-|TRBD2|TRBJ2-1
TGTGCCAGCACCGCCGGGACTAGCCTCTACAATGAGCAGTTCTTC
CASTAGTSLYNEQFF
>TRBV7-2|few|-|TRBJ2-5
TGTGCCAGCAGCAACGGACAGGGGGCTACTAGCGGGATAGCGGAGACCCAGTACTTC
CASSNGQGATSGIAETQYF
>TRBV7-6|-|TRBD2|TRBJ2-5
TGTGCCAGCAGCCCCGGACTAGAGGGTGTGACCCAGTACTTC
CASSPGLEGVTQYF